The clone carrying this T cell receptor beta chain was observed a few times. The antigen is undetermined. Primers for the PCR totalled 60 Vbeta and 13 Jbeta. Source study methods: Later, an analysis found 80 million or so unique TCR beta chains, and approximately 10 million of these were shared. Libraries were prepared by immunoSEQ multiplex PCR; TCRdb keeps only in-frame clonotypes and omits some of them. The V and J calls and clone size were taken over from that table, and D and trimming were inferred from the DNA. The sample records fewer than 250,000 clones, around four fifths being singletons. The data stem from a study of cytomegalovirus exposure and HLA in healthy donors. Overall study findings and caveats: Associated with cytomegalovirus, according to the listing, were 150 to 200 TCR beta chains. In a later analysis, compared with equally common non-associated chains, HLA-associated beta chains were more expanded.

Germline CDR1 DFQATT, CDR2 SNEGSKA (reference sequence). CDR3 length: 11 residues. The germline V and J ends were trimmed by 6 bases and 5 bases, with 10 bases remaining between them. The origin of this receptor is a woman in her thirties or forties in good health and CMV-seronegative. The chain combines TRBV20-1 with TRBJ1-1; unclear D gene. Sequencing input: PBMCs. The CDR3 sequence is CSAPRGTEAFF. The CDR3 bases are TGCAGTGCCCCCCGAGGAACTGAAGCTTTCTTT.